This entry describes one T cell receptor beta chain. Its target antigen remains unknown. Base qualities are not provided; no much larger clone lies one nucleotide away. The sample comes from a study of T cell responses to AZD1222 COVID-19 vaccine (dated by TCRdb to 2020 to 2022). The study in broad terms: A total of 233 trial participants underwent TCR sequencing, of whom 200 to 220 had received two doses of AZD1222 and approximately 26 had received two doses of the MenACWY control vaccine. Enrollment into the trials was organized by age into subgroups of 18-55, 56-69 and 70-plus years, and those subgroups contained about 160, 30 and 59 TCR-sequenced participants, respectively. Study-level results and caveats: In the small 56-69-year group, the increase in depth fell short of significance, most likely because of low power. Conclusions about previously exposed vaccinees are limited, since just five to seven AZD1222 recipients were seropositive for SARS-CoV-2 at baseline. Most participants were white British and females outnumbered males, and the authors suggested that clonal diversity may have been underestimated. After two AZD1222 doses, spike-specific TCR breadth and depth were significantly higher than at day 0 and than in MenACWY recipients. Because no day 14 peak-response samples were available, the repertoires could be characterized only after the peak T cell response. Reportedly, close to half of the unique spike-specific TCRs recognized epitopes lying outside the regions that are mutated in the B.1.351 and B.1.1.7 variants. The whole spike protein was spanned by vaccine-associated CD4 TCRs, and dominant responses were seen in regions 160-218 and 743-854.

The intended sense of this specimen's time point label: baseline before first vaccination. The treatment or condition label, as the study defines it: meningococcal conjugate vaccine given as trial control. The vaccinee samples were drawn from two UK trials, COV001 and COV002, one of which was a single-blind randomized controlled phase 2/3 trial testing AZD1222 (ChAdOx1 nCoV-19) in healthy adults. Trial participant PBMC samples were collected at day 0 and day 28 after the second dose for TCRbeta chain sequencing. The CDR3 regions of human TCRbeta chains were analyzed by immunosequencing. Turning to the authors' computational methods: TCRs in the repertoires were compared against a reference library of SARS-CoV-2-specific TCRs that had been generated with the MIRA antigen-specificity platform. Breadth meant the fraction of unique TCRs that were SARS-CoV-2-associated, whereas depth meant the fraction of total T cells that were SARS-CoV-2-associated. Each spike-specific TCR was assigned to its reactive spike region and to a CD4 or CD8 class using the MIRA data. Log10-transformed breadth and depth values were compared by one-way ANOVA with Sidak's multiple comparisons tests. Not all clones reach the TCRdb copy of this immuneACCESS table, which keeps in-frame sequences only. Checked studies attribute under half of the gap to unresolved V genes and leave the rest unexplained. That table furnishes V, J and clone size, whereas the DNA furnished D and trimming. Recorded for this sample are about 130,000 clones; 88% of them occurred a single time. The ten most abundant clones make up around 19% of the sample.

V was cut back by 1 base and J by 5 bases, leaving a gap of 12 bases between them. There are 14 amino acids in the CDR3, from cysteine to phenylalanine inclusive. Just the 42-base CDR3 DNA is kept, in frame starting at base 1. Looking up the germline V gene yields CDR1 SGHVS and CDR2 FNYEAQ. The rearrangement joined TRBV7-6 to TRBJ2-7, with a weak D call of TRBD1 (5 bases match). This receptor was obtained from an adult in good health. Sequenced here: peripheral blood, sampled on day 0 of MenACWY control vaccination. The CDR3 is CASSLEAGFHEQYF. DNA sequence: TGTGCCAGCAGCTTAGAAGCAGGGTTTCACGAGCAGTACTTC.